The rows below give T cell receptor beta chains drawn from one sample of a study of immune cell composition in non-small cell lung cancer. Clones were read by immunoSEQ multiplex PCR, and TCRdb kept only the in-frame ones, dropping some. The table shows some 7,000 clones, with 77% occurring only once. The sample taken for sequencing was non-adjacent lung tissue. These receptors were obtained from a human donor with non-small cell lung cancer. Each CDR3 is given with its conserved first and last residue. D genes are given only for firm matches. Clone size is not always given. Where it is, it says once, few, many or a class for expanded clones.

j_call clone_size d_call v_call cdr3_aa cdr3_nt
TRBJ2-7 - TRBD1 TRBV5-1 CASSGTGTGGKYEQYF TGCGCCAGCAGCGGAACCGGGACAGGGGGCAAGTACGAGCAGTACTTC
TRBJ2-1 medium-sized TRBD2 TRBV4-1 CASSRGLAGGYNEQFF TGCGCCAGCAGCCGCGGACTAGCGGGGGGTTACAATGAGCAGTTCTTC
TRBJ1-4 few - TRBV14 CASSPGGRATNEKLFF TGTGCCAGCAGCCCAGGAGGGAGGGCCACTAATGAAAAACTGTTTTTT
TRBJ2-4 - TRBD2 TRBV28 CASSPRTSGGIGSKNIQYF TGTGCCAGCAGTCCCCGGACTAGCGGGGGGATTGGGTCCAAAAACATTCAGTACTTC
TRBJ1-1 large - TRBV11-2 CASSYSLGGTEAFF TGTGCCAGCAGCTACAGCCTCGGGGGCACTGAAGCTTTCTTT
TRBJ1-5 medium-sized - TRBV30 CAWSGSSILSAQHF TGTGCCTGGAGTGGGTCTAGTATATTATCGGCCCAGCATTTT
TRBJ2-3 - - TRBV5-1 CASSLPGTRDTQYF TGCGCCAGCAGCTTACCCGGGACACGCGATACGCAGTATTTT
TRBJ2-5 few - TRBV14 CASSQGGIIGEETQYF TGTGCCAGCAGCCAAGGAGGTATTATAGGTGAAGAGACCCAGTACTTC
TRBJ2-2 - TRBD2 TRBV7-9 CASIGGGLNTGELFF TGTGCCAGCATCGGCGGGGGGTTGAACACCGGGGAGCTGTTTTTT
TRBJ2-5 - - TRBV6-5 CASRGRGRETQYF TGTGCCAGCAGGGGGAGGGGGAGAGAGACCCAGTACTTC
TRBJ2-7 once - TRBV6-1 CASSNRAPGYEQYF TGTGCCAGCAGCAACAGGGCCCCCGGCTACGAGCAGTACTTC
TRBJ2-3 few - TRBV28 CASSVGADTQYF TGTGCCAGCAGTGTAGGGGCTGATACGCAGTATTTT
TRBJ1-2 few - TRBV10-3 CAISEWGGRGGYTF TGTGCCATCAGTGAGTGGGGGGGGCGCGGTGGCTACACCTTC
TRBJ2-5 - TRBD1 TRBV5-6 CASSSDRGLQGETQYF TGTGCCAGCAGTTCGGACAGGGGGTTGCAAGGAGAGACCCAGTACTTC
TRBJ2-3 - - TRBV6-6 CASRQNGLGTDTQYF TGTGCCAGCAGGCAGAACGGACTTGGAACAGATACGCAGTATTTT
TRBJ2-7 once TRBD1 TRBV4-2 CASSQQKRGTALYEQYF TGTGCCAGCAGCCAACAGAAAAGGGGGACAGCACTCTACGAGCAGTACTTC
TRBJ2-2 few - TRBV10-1 CASSRGTGELFF TGCGCCAGCAGTCGGGGGACCGGGGAGCTGTTTTTT
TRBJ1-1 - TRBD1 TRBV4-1 CASSSRGTGNTEAFF TGCGCCAGCAGCTCCCGGGGGACAGGGAATACTGAAGCTTTCTTT
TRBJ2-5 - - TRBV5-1 CASSTRETQYF TGCGCCAGCAGCACAAGAGAGACCCAGTACTTC
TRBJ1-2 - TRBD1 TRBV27 CASSFRTGTFGDGYTF TGTGCCAGCAGTTTCCGGACAGGGACGTTTGGGGATGGCTACACCTTC
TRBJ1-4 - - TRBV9 CASSTGMGTEKLFF TGTGCCAGCAGCACCGGTATGGGCACGGAAAAACTGTTTTTT
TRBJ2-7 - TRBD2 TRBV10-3 CAISDSGIYEQYF TGTGCCATCAGTGATAGCGGGATCTACGAGCAGTACTTC
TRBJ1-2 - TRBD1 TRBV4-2 CASTLEGTAILNYGYTF TGTGCCAGCACCCTGGAGGGGACAGCGATACTAAACTATGGCTACACCTTC
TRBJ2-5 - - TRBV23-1 CASSQYKGPETQYF TGCGCCAGCAGTCAATATAAGGGGCCAGAGACCCAGTACTTC
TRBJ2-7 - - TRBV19 CASSDPGSMGSYEQYF TGTGCCAGTAGTGATCCGGGATCAATGGGGTCCTACGAGCAGTACTTC
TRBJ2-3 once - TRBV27 CASSPTRLSTDTQYF TGTGCCAGCAGCCCCACCCGCCTATCCACAGATACGCAGTATTTT
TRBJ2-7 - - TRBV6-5 CASKTRTIGEQYF TGTGCCAGCAAGACCCGGACTATCGGCGAGCAGTACTTC
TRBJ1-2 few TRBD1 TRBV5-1 CASSFGGQGALDYGYTF TGCGCCAGCAGCTTTGGAGGACAGGGGGCGCTTGACTATGGCTACACCTTC
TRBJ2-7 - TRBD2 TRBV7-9 CASSRPSGSMRAQYF TGTGCCAGCAGCAGACCTAGCGGGAGCATGAGGGCGCAGTACTTC